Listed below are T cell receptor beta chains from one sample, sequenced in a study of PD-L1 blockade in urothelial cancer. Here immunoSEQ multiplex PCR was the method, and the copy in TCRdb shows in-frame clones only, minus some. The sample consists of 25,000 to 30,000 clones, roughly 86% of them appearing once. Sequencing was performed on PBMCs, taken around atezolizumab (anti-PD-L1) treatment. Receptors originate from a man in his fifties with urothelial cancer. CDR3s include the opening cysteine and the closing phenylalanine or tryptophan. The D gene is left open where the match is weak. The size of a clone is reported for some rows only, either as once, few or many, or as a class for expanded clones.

TGTGCCTGGGACAGGGGGAACCAAGAGACCCAGTACTTC	CAWDRGNQETQYF	NA	TRBV30	TRBJ2-5	TRBD1
TGTGCCAGCAGCCGCCGGGACATCGGCACAGATACGCAGTATTTT	CASSRRDIGTDTQYF	NA	TRBV5-8	TRBJ2-3	NA
TGCGCCAGCAGCTGGGTGAGCGGGACTACCTTATACGAGCAGTACTTC	CASSWVSGTTLYEQYF	NA	TRBV5-1	TRBJ2-7	TRBD2
TGTGCCAGTAGTATCCTGGGGCGCAATCAGCCCCAGCATTTT	CASSILGRNQPQHF	NA	TRBV19	TRBJ1-5	NA
TGTGCCAGCAGTGAAACTAGCGGGAACACCGGGGAGCTGTTTTTT	CASSETSGNTGELFF	NA	TRBV2	TRBJ2-2	TRBD2
TGTGCCAGCAGCGTAGTTCGGGGAGCCGACCCCTTCACAGATACGCAGTATTTT	CASSVVRGADPFTDTQYF	NA	TRBV9	TRBJ2-3	NA
TGTGCCAGCAGCTTGGGCACCCAGGGTAACACTGAAGCTTTCTTT	CASSLGTQGNTEAFF	NA	TRBV5-8	TRBJ1-1	NA
TGTGCCAGCAGTCCGTGGGACAGCCATCAGCCCCAGCATTTT	CASSPWDSHQPQHF	medium-sized	TRBV27	TRBJ1-5	TRBD1
TGTGCCAGTACCCACCAAGGGGGGGGCATTGTGAACACTGAAGCTTTCTTT	CASTHQGGGIVNTEAFF	few	TRBV19	TRBJ1-1	NA
TGTGCCAGCAGTGACCAGGCAACTAATGAAAAACTGTTTTTT	CASSDQATNEKLFF	NA	TRBV2	TRBJ1-4	NA
TGTGCCTGGAGTGTGAGGGCCGGGGAGCTGTTTTTT	CAWSVRAGELFF	NA	TRBV30	TRBJ2-2	NA
TGTGCCAGCAGCTTGGGACTATCCCTTCGCTACAATGAGCAGTTCTTC	CASSLGLSLRYNEQFF	NA	TRBV7-9	TRBJ2-1	TRBD2
TGTGCCAGCAGCTCATCCCGGGACAGGGTTCGTTATGGGGCCAACGTCCTGACTTTC	CASSSSRDRVRYGANVLTF	NA	TRBV7-9	TRBJ2-6	TRBD1
TGTGCCAGCAGTTCCCCCGGGACAGGTTCCTACGAGCAGTACTTC	CASSSPGTGSYEQYF	NA	TRBV27	TRBJ2-7	TRBD1
TGTGCCAGCAGTTTCCTAGTCGAAGAGCGGTCCAACTACGAGCAGTACTTC	CASSFLVEERSNYEQYF	once	TRBV28	TRBJ2-7	NA
TGTGCCAGCAGCTTAGTACAGGGGATCAATCAGCCCCAGCATTTT	CASSLVQGINQPQHF	NA	TRBV7-8	TRBJ1-5	TRBD1
TGTGCCAGCAGTTTCGAGCGGAGGGCGCGCACCGGGGAGCTGTTTTTT	CASSFERRARTGELFF	NA	TRBV27	TRBJ2-2	NA
TGCGCCAGCAGCCAAGATCGTACTAGCAACGAGCAGTACTTC	CASSQDRTSNEQYF	NA	TRBV4-3	TRBJ2-7	NA
TGTGCCAGCAGTTTATTGGGGGGTGGCACTGAAGCTTTCTTT	CASSLLGGGTEAFF	NA	TRBV28	TRBJ1-1	NA
TGTGCCAGCAGCGTAGGGACAGGGAACACCGGGGAGCTGTTTTTT	CASSVGTGNTGELFF	NA	TRBV9	TRBJ2-2	TRBD1
TGTGCCAGCAGCTTCTCTGCAGGGGGCTACGAGCAGTACTTC	CASSFSAGGYEQYF	NA	TRBV5-6	TRBJ2-7	TRBD1
TGTGCCAGCAGCTTCCCGGGACAGGGGGCCTACGAGCAGTACTTC	CASSFPGQGAYEQYF	NA	TRBV7-9	TRBJ2-7	TRBD1
TGTGCCAGCAGTGAATTTCTGGCAGGGGCCCGACCTGGAGAGACCCAGTACTTC	CASSEFLAGARPGETQYF	NA	TRBV6-1	TRBJ2-5	NA
TGTGCCAGCAGCGTAGACGGGAACTCCTACGAGCAGTACTTC	CASSVDGNSYEQYF	once	TRBV9	TRBJ2-7	NA
TGTGCCACCTTAGCGGAGTCGGGGGAGCTGTTTTTT	CATLAESGELFF	NA	TRBV6-1	TRBJ2-2	NA
TGTGCCAGCAGCTTTAGTTGGCAGGGGTCCTACAATGAGCAGTTCTTC	CASSFSWQGSYNEQFF	NA	TRBV7-8	TRBJ2-1	NA
TGTGCCAGCTCACCCTTACAGGATTCTAACTATGGCTACACCTTC	CASSPLQDSNYGYTF	NA	TRBV18	TRBJ1-2	NA
TGTGCCATCAGTGGGACTAGCGGGGGACAGTTCTTC	CAISGTSGGQFF	NA	TRBV10-3	TRBJ2-1	TRBD2
TGTGCCAGCAGTGAAGTCCTGGCTCGGGGGGTGAGGGGAAACACCATATATTTT	CASSEVLARGVRGNTIYF	NA	TRBV6-1	TRBJ1-3	NA
TGCAGCGTTGGCCACAGGGGTGGGATAAACACTGAAGCTTTCTTT	CSVGHRGGINTEAFF	NA	TRBV29-1	TRBJ1-1	TRBD1
TGTGCCAGCAGTTTAGAGCGGGAGCAATACCATGAGCAGTTCTTC	CASSLEREQYHEQFF	NA	TRBV27	TRBJ2-1	TRBD2
TGTGCCACCGATCGGGACTACTACACCGGGGAGCTGTTTTTT	CATDRDYYTGELFF	NA	TRBV19	TRBJ2-2	TRBD2
TGTGCCAGTAGTTCCGACAGGGCCTACGAGCAGTACTTC	CASSSDRAYEQYF	NA	TRBV19	TRBJ2-7	TRBD1
TGTGCCAGCAGCTTAGTAACGGGAAGCGGCACAGATACGCAGTATTTT	CASSLVTGSGTDTQYF	NA	TRBV7-9	TRBJ2-3	NA
TGTGCCAGCAGCTTAGACGCGGGGGTGGTCGAGACCCAGTACTTC	CASSLDAGVVETQYF	once	TRBV7-6	TRBJ2-5	TRBD2
TGTGCCATCAGGGGTGGAGGGGGCACCGAAGATACGCAGTATTTT	CAIRGGGGTEDTQYF	NA	TRBV10-3	TRBJ2-3	NA
TGTGCCAGCAGTAGGACAGGGGAAAGCACAGATACGCAGTATTTT	CASSRTGESTDTQYF	NA	TRBV6-5	TRBJ2-3	TRBD1
TGCGCCAGCAGCCAAGATCCAAGACAGCTAGTAGAAGCTTTCTTT	CASSQDPRQLVEAFF	NA	TRBV4-3	TRBJ1-1	NA
TGTGCCATCACTGATACTAGGCCCACCGGGGAGCTGTTTTTT	CAITDTRPTGELFF	NA	TRBV10-3	TRBJ2-2	NA
TGTGCCAGTAAGGACAGGGGGCTTCAGCCCCAGCATTTT	CASKDRGLQPQHF	NA	TRBV19	TRBJ1-5	TRBD1
TGTGCCAGCTCGGGGGGACCCTACGAGCAGTACTTC	CASSGGPYEQYF	NA	TRBV6-5	TRBJ2-7	TRBD2
TGTGCCAGCAGCCCAAGACAGAGACAGGGGCTTCAAGAGACCCAGTACTTC	CASSPRQRQGLQETQYF	NA	TRBV14	TRBJ2-5	TRBD1
TGTGCCAGCAGCCGGATATGGGACAGGGAAAACATTCAGTACTTC	CASSRIWDRENIQYF	NA	TRBV6-1	TRBJ2-4	TRBD1
TGTGCCAGCACTTCTCTCTATGGCTACACCTTC	CASTSLYGYTF	few	TRBV28	TRBJ1-2	NA
TGTGCCAGTGCGAGCTCCTACGAGCAGTACTTC	CASASSYEQYF	NA	TRBV6-1	TRBJ2-7	NA
TGTGCCAGCAGCCCCAATCGACGGACTAGCGGGGGCTCTGGGGGAGATACGCAGTATTTT	CASSPNRRTSGGSGGDTQYF	NA	TRBV7-8	TRBJ2-3	TRBD2
TGCGCCAGCAGCCGGGGGGGGACTGATTACAATGAGCAGTTCTTC	CASSRGGTDYNEQFF	NA	TRBV4-1	TRBJ2-1	TRBD2